The rows below give T cell receptor beta chains drawn from one sample of a study of blood T cell repertoires in COVID-19. Some clones are missing from TCRdb's copy, which holds only in-frame ones; the method was immunoSEQ multiplex PCR. The data show more than 150,000 clones, roughly nine tenths seen once. Material: peripheral blood. The receptors were gathered from a man aged 70 or older with active or convalescent COVID-19. Each CDR3 is given with its conserved first and last residue. D genes are given only for firm matches. The size of a clone is reported for some rows only, either as once, few or many, or as a class for expanded clones.

j_call v_call clone_size d_call cdr3_aa cdr3_nt
TRBJ2-7 TRBV5-1 NA TRBD2 CASSPWTSGRILYEQYF TGCGCCAGCAGCCCCTGGACTAGCGGGAGGATCCTCTACGAGCAGTACTTC
TRBJ1-5 TRBV5-8 NA NA CASSFIGREQPQHF TGTGCCAGCAGCTTTATTGGCCGGGAGCAGCCCCAGCATTTT
TRBJ2-1 TRBV6-6 NA NA CASSSTVYNEQFF TGTGCCAGCAGTTCGACAGTCTACAATGAGCAGTTCTTC
TRBJ2-1 TRBV2 NA TRBD2 CASSEASGAVRHEQFF TGTGCCAGCAGTGAGGCTAGCGGGGCCGTTAGGCATGAGCAGTTCTTC
TRBJ2-7 TRBV7-9 NA TRBD2 CASSFGLAGGYEQYF TGTGCCAGCAGCTTTGGACTAGCGGGAGGATACGAGCAGTACTTC
TRBJ1-4 TRBV20-1 NA NA CSASRTGMSEKLFF TGCAGCGCTAGTCGCACAGGGATGAGTGAAAAACTGTTTTTT
TRBJ1-2 TRBV20-1 NA NA CSASSSTAYGYTF TGCAGTGCTAGTTCCTCGACAGCCTATGGCTACACCTTC
TRBJ2-7 TRBV11-2 few TRBD1 CASSFSGTGGYEQYF TGTGCCAGCAGCTTTTCCGGGACAGGGGGCTACGAGCAGTACTTC
TRBJ1-1 TRBV6-5 NA NA CATRRHQNTEAFF TGTGCCACCAGAAGACACCAGAACACTGAAGCTTTCTTT
TRBJ1-2 TRBV5-5 NA TRBD1 CASSLLFWDRAGYTF TGTGCCAGCAGCTTGCTATTTTGGGACAGGGCTGGCTACACCTTC
TRBJ1-1 TRBV14 NA TRBD1 CASNPGQVATEAFF TGTGCCAGCAACCCGGGACAGGTGGCCACTGAAGCTTTCTTT
TRBJ1-1 TRBV12-3/TRBV12-4 once NA CASTPTGNTEAFF TGTGCCAGCACCCCTACAGGGAACACTGAAGCTTTCTTT
TRBJ1-2 TRBV7-6 NA TRBD1 CASSPRQGGYGYTF TGTGCCAGCAGCCCTAGACAGGGTGGATATGGCTACACCTTC
TRBJ1-4 TRBV5-4 NA TRBD1 CASSFSQGALREKLFF TGTGCCAGCAGCTTCAGTCAGGGGGCGCTCCGTGAAAAACTGTTTTTT
TRBJ1-1 TRBV11-2 NA NA CASSAPGWRGEAFF TGTGCCAGCAGCGCTCCGGGGTGGAGGGGTGAAGCTTTCTTT
TRBJ1-2 TRBV27 once NA CASRLTGSYGYTF TGTGCCAGCAGACTCACAGGATCCTATGGCTACACCTTC
TRBJ2-7 TRBV5-1 NA TRBD1 CASSLAGTGFGEQYF TGCGCCAGCAGCTTGGCCGGGACAGGGTTCGGCGAGCAGTACTTC
TRBJ1-2 TRBV27 NA TRBD1 CASSLSFWTGLNYGYTF TGTGCCAGCAGTTTATCTTTTTGGACAGGCCTTAACTATGGCTACACCTTC
TRBJ1-1 TRBV20-1 NA NA CSAQGPSEAFF TGCAGTGCTCAGGGCCCCTCCGAAGCTTTCTTT
TRBJ2-7 TRBV10-3 once TRBD1 CAISGDRNEQYF TGTGCCATCAGTGGGGACAGGAACGAGCAGTACTTC
TRBJ2-1 TRBV6-5 NA TRBD2 CAMLAGGSYNEQFF TGTGCCATGCTAGCGGGAGGCTCCTACAATGAGCAGTTCTTC
TRBJ2-1 TRBV6-6 NA TRBD2 CASSRKKTSAPYNEQFF TGTGCCAGCAGTCGTAAAAAAACTAGCGCTCCCTACAATGAGCAGTTCTTC
TRBJ1-2 TRBV6-5 NA TRBD1 CASRPEGGIYGYTF TGTGCCAGCAGGCCGGAAGGGGGCATCTATGGCTACACCTTC
TRBJ1-4 TRBV6-5 NA TRBD1 CASRRQGTGKLFF TGTGCCAGCAGACGACAGGGGACGGGAAAACTGTTTTTT
TRBJ1-2 TRBV5-1 few NA CASSLNSGSYGYTF TGCGCCAGCAGCTTAAATTCGGGGTCCTATGGCTACACCTTC
TRBJ1-5 TRBV2 NA NA CASRGGVSNQPQHF TGTGCCAGCCGAGGGGGGGTTAGCAATCAGCCCCAGCATTTT
TRBJ1-1 TRBV3-1/TRBV3-2 NA NA CASASSVILTEAFF TGTGCCAGCGCTTCCTCAGTGATCTTAACTGAAGCTTTCTTT
TRBJ1-1 TRBV6-5 NA NA CASSATDGFTEAFF TGTGCCAGCAGCGCCACCGACGGGTTCACTGAAGCTTTCTTT